The T cell receptor beta chain described here comes from a study of cytomegalovirus exposure and HLA in healthy donors. Findings and caveats of the study: Most TCR sequences proved rare, with some public TCRs found in many donors. Subsequent analysis found a tendency for first-cohort TCR clusters to co-occur within the 120 or so validation repertoires. In vitro checks showed that a few CMV-associated chains really do target CMV antigens.

V gave up 6 bases and J gave up 3 bases, with 16 bases separating them. CDR1 MNHEY and CDR2 SVGAGI come from the germline V gene. The CDR3 extends over 15 amino acids. In the case of this clone: No antigen is known for it.

The repertoire was sequenced with immunoSEQ multiplex PCR; TCRdb's copy has only in-frame clones and lacks some. The sample carries roughly 220,000 clones, around nine tenths recorded once. What was sequenced was PBMCs. This chain uses TRBV6-5 with TRBJ2-3, with D perhaps matching TRBD2 (5 bases). This receptor was identified in a woman younger than 35 in good health and CMV-seronegative. The CDR3 loop is CASSPSRTATDTQYF. CDR3 DNA sequence: TGTGCCAGCAGCCCCTCCCGGACTGCAACAGATACGCAGTATTTT.